A selection of T cell receptor beta chains follows, all from one sample in a study of T cells in localized non-small cell lung cancer. The repertoire was sequenced with immunoSEQ multiplex PCR; TCRdb's copy has only in-frame clones and lacks some. The sample contains about 23,000 clones, just over 90% of which appear only once. The input for sequencing was peripheral blood, taken before any cancer treatment. These receptors were taken from a woman aged 40-69 years with stage I lung adenocarcinoma. The CDR3 runs from the conserved cysteine through the conserved F or W. A D gene is named only where the DNA matches it firmly. Size values are once, few and many counts, or a class for expanded clones, and some rows have none.

v_call: TRBV28
j_call: TRBJ1-2
clone_size: once
d_call: -
cdr3_aa: CASTDSLRGYTF
cdr3_nt: TGTGCCAGCACGGATTCCCTCAGGGGCTACACCTTC

v_call: TRBV16
j_call: TRBJ2-3
clone_size: -
d_call: -
cdr3_aa: CASSQGTSTDTQYF
cdr3_nt: TGTGCCAGCAGCCAAGGGACCAGCACAGATACGCAGTATTTT

v_call: TRBV6-6
j_call: TRBJ1-5
clone_size: -
d_call: -
cdr3_aa: CASSYGGTTNQPQHF
cdr3_nt: TGTGCCAGCAGTTATGGCGGGACAACAAATCAGCCCCAGCATTTT

v_call: TRBV6-4
j_call: TRBJ1-3
clone_size: -
d_call: -
cdr3_aa: CASSDRGTGNTIYF
cdr3_nt: TGTGCCAGCAGTGACAGGGGGACTGGAAACACCATATATTTT

v_call: TRBV20-1
j_call: TRBJ2-7
clone_size: -
d_call: -
cdr3_aa: CSAQTFYEQYF
cdr3_nt: TGCAGTGCCCAGACTTTTTACGAGCAGTACTTC

v_call: TRBV10-3
j_call: TRBJ1-1
clone_size: few
d_call: -
cdr3_aa: CAISQTGNTEAFF
cdr3_nt: TGTGCCATCAGTCAGACAGGGAACACTGAAGCTTTCTTT

v_call: TRBV28
j_call: TRBJ1-1
clone_size: few
d_call: -
cdr3_aa: CASSAGWSLNTEAFF
cdr3_nt: TGTGCCAGCAGTGCCGGGTGGTCCCTGAACACTGAAGCTTTCTTT

v_call: TRBV11-2
j_call: TRBJ1-5
clone_size: -
d_call: -
cdr3_aa: CASSLTQGNSQPQHF
cdr3_nt: TGTGCCAGCAGCTTGACACAGGGAAACAGTCAGCCCCAGCATTTT

v_call: TRBV2
j_call: TRBJ1-1
clone_size: -
d_call: -
cdr3_aa: CASSYSSEAFF
cdr3_nt: TGTGCCAGCAGTTACAGTTCTGAAGCTTTCTTT

v_call: TRBV2
j_call: TRBJ2-7
clone_size: -
d_call: -
cdr3_aa: CASSDQGDYEQYF
cdr3_nt: TGTGCCAGCAGTGACCAAGGTGACTACGAGCAGTACTTC

v_call: TRBV27
j_call: TRBJ2-7
clone_size: few
d_call: -
cdr3_aa: CASSRPGLAYEQYF
cdr3_nt: TGTGCCAGCAGTCGTCCGGGACTTGCCTACGAGCAGTACTTC

v_call: TRBV4-1
j_call: TRBJ1-2
clone_size: -
d_call: TRBD1
cdr3_aa: CASSLPGQGDYGYTF
cdr3_nt: TGCGCCAGCAGTTTACCGGGACAGGGAGACTATGGCTACACCTTC

v_call: TRBV10-2
j_call: TRBJ1-1
clone_size: -
d_call: TRBD1
cdr3_aa: CASRTGAGDTEAFF
cdr3_nt: TGCGCCAGCAGGACAGGGGCTGGAGACACTGAAGCTTTCTTT

v_call: TRBV19
j_call: TRBJ2-3
clone_size: -
d_call: TRBD2
cdr3_aa: CASSRAAGRGTDTQYF
cdr3_nt: TGTGCCAGTAGTAGGGCGGCCGGGAGGGGGACAGATACGCAGTATTTT

v_call: TRBV6-6
j_call: TRBJ2-5
clone_size: -
d_call: -
cdr3_aa: CASKLRNREKTQYF
cdr3_nt: TGTGCCAGCAAACTACGAAACAGGGAGAAGACCCAGTACTTC

v_call: TRBV29-1
j_call: TRBJ2-1
clone_size: -
d_call: -
cdr3_aa: CSVETGSWGNEQFF
cdr3_nt: TGCAGCGTTGAAACGGGCAGTTGGGGCAATGAGCAGTTCTTC

v_call: TRBV2
j_call: TRBJ1-2
clone_size: few
d_call: -
cdr3_aa: CASSEDRIYGYTF
cdr3_nt: TGTGCCAGCAGTGAGGACAGAATCTATGGCTACACCTTC

v_call: TRBV13
j_call: TRBJ2-1
clone_size: -
d_call: -
cdr3_aa: CASSWGNEQFF
cdr3_nt: TGTGCCAGCAGCTGGGGTAATGAGCAGTTCTTC

v_call: TRBV19
j_call: TRBJ2-7
clone_size: -
d_call: -
cdr3_aa: CASSQRRSSSYEQYF
cdr3_nt: TGTGCCAGTAGTCAAAGGAGGTCTAGCTCCTACGAGCAGTACTTC

v_call: TRBV18
j_call: TRBJ1-1
clone_size: -
d_call: TRBD1
cdr3_aa: CASSLSDRPTGEAFF
cdr3_nt: TGTGCCAGCTCACTTTCGGACAGGCCCACAGGTGAAGCTTTCTTT

v_call: TRBV6-5
j_call: TRBJ2-2
clone_size: once
d_call: -
cdr3_aa: CASSYSYRVDGELFF
cdr3_nt: TGTGCCAGCAGTTACTCGTACAGGGTGGACGGGGAGCTGTTTTTT

v_call: TRBV19
j_call: TRBJ2-1
clone_size: -
d_call: TRBD2
cdr3_aa: CASSIELAGGPGEQFF
cdr3_nt: TGTGCCAGTAGTATAGAACTAGCGGGAGGGCCGGGTGAGCAGTTCTTC

v_call: TRBV7-9
j_call: TRBJ2-1
clone_size: -
d_call: TRBD2
cdr3_aa: CASSLKTSGSHDNEQFF
cdr3_nt: TGTGCCAGCAGCTTAAAGACTAGCGGGAGTCACGACAATGAGCAGTTCTTC